One and the same sample provided the 32 T cell receptor beta chains below, sequenced in a study of shared clonotypes between healthy human individuals. The repertoire was sequenced with immunoSEQ multiplex PCR; TCRdb's copy has only in-frame clones and lacks some. This table holds some 1,100,000 clones, 78% found once. Sequencing was carried out using memory CD4+ T cells from PBMCs. Specified subset: CD45RA-negative fraction. These receptors all come from a man aged 18 to 29 in good health. Some clones in this sample may be carry-over from other donors' samples.

The chain uses TRBV6-6 and TRBJ1-1; D possibly corresponds to TRBD1 (5 bases). Germline V gene lookup returns CDR1 MNHNY and CDR2 SVGAGI (reference sequence). The CDR3 covers 14 residues. V was shortened by 4 bases and J by 4 bases, with 13 bases between the two germline ends. The CDR3 nucleotides read TGTGCCAGCAGTTTCCTGGGGGGAGCCACTGAAGCTTTCTTT. The encoded protein is CASSFLGGATEAFF.

The genes are TRBV18 and TRBJ1-2; 8 nucleotides line up with TRBD1. Germline V gene data show CDR1 as KGHSH and CDR2 as LQKENI. The trim removed 0 bases at V and 6 bases at J, leaving 9 bases unmatched. The CDR3 spans 16 residues. Here the CDR3 DNA reads TGTGCCAGCTCACCACCGTCTCAGGGGGCGAGGAATGGCTACACCTTC. Translated: CASSPPSQGARNGYTF.

In this sample, this clone turned up once. This rearrangement joins TRBV7-9 to TRBJ1-4; possibly TRBD1 for D (5 bases). The V gene's germline CDR1 is SEHNR and CDR2 FQNEAQ (reference sequence). The CDR3 consists of 16 residues. With 5 bases removed from V and 7 bases from J, the gap between germline ends came to 20 bases. CDR3 loop: CASSITLGGAGEKLFF. DNA for the CDR3: TGTGCCAGCAGCATAACCCTGGGAGGGGCCGGTGAAAAACTGTTTTTT.

The J gene is TRBJ1-5, the V gene TRBV7-9; D is uncertain. The CDR3 runs to 13 residues. CDR1 is SEHNR, CDR2 FQNEAQ, per germline (reference sequence). Trimming stripped 4 bases from V and 5 bases from J, with 9 bases between. In nucleotides, the CDR3 is TGTGCCAGCAGCTCTAACCGCGATCAGCCCCAGCATTTT. Its protein product is CASSSNRDQPQHF.

This clone was counted between two and nine times. The chain couples TRBV6-5 to TRBJ1-1; weak D call: TRBD1 (5 bases). Trimming stripped 2 bases from V and 1 base from J, with 8 bases between. The CDR3 runs 14 residues. CDR1 and CDR2 from the germline V gene are MNHEY and SVGAGI. Written as DNA, the CDR3 is TGTGCCAGCAGTTACGGGGGAGCGAACACTGAAGCTTTCTTT. Protein: CASSYGGANTEAFF.

This rearrangement joins TRBV11-2 to TRBJ1-1; the match to TRBD1 covers 11 bases. CDR1 is SGHAT, CDR2 FQNNGV, per germline. The length of the CDR3 is 14 residues. V lost 4 bases and J lost 5; bases outside the gene matches: 3. In DNA form, the CDR3 reads TGTGCCAGCAGCTCCGGACAGGGGGCGACTGAAGCTTTCTTT. Translation: CASSSGQGATEAFF.

The chain uses TRBV11-1 and TRBJ1-1; the D is unclear. The V end was cut by 6 bases, the J end by 0 bases, with 14 bases between. This CDR3 is built from 15 residues. Germline values: CDR1 SGHAT, CDR2 FQDESV (reference sequence). The CDR3 bases are TGTGCCAGCAGTCTATCGGGAGGGATGAACACTGAAGCTTTCTTT. Translation gives CASSLSGGMNTEAFF.

The chain employs TRBV7-2 and TRBJ1-2, with D perhaps matching TRBD1 (6 bases). Germline V gives CDR1 SGHTA, CDR2 FQGNSA. This CDR3 contains 15 residues. V lost 0 bases, J lost 1 base, and 9 bases lay in between. The CDR3 reads CASSLAGGLNYGYTF. DNA of the CDR3: TGTGCCAGCAGCTTAGCAGGGGGGCTTAACTATGGCTACACCTTC.

The chain combines TRBV6-6 with TRBJ1-1; D perhaps matches TRBD1 (5 bases). The CDR3 sequence is 15 residues long. Trimming took 8 bases from V and 1 from J, leaving 17 bases between them. In germline, CDR1 is MNHNY, CDR2 SVGAGI (reference sequence). CDR3 nucleotide sequence: TGTGCCAGCGGGTTGATTGCAGGGCAGAACACTGAAGCTTTCTTT. This sequence encodes CASGLIAGQNTEAFF.

V is TRBV11-3 and J is TRBJ2-2, with D perhaps being TRBD1 or TRBD2 (6 bases each). Between the trimmed V and J ends, which lost 5 bases and 5 bases, there was a span of 15 bases. The CDR3 covers 15 residues. Germline V gene lookup returns CDR1 SGHNT and CDR2 YENEEA. The CDR3 DNA reads as TGTGCCAGCAGCCGGAGGGGGGCAAAGACCGGGGAGCTGTTTTTT. Residues: CASSRRGAKTGELFF.

This rearrangement joins TRBV5-1 to TRBJ2-7; 15 positions match TRBD2. Unmatched junction bases numbered 9, after V lost 3 bases and J lost 2 bases. This CDR3 has 18 amino acids. Germline V gene sequence: CDR1 SGHRS, CDR2 YFSETQ. Here the CDR3 reads CASSSGGTSGRIPYEQYF. The CDR3 bases are TGCGCCAGCAGCTCGGGTGGGACTAGCGGGAGGATACCCTACGAGCAGTACTTC.

The sample holds one count of this clone. The chain is built from TRBV4-2 and TRBJ2-3; D possibly matches TRBD1 or TRBD2 (6 bases each). The germline V and J ends were trimmed by 0 bases and 2 bases, with 18 bases remaining between them. The CDR3 has 18 amino acids. Germline assignment: CDR1 LGHNA and CDR2 YNFKEQ. DNA for the CDR3: TGTGCCAGCAGCCAAGAGCCCCTCGGGGGCCTTGACACAGATACGCAGTATTTT. Protein sequence: CASSQEPLGGLDTDTQYF.

Regarding this clone: This sequence may be a read error, since a much larger clone differs from it by one base. The same CDR3 also results from other DNA sequences found in this sample. The genes are TRBV28 and TRBJ1-5, with D maybe TRBD1 (5 bases). Trimming cost V 2 bases and J 6 bases, with 5 bases left between them. This CDR3 has 12 residues. Looked up from germline, CDR1 is MDHEN and CDR2 is SYDVKM. The CDR3 nucleotides are TGTGCCAGCAGTTTACAGGGTCAGCCCCAGCATTTT. Translating it yields CASSLQGQPQHF.

This chain uses TRBV28 with TRBJ1-1, with 7 positions matching TRBD1. CDR3 length equals 12 residues. Looked up from germline, CDR1 is MDHEN and CDR2 is SYDVKM. Trimming removed 5 bases from V and 14 bases from J; junction bases left unmatched: 11. The CDR3 here is CASSRGGTVTFF. DNA of the CDR3: TGTGCCAGCAGTCGGGGGGGGACAGTGACGTTCTTT. Variable domain in full (rest from reference TRBV28 and TRBJ1-1): DVKVTQSSRYLVKRTGEKVFLECVQDMDHENMFWYRQDPGLGLRLIYFSYDVKMKEKGDIPEGYSVSREKKERFSLILESASTNQTSMYLCASSRGGTVTFFGQGTRLTVV.

With respect to this clone: Distinct nucleotide sequences in the sample also encode this CDR3. The rearrangement links TRBV20-1 to TRBJ2-3; D gene ambiguous. V was shortened by 3 bases and J by 2 bases, with 3 bases between the two germline ends. The germline CDR1 and CDR2 sequences are DFQATT and SNEGSKA (reference sequence). This CDR3 contains 11 residues. The CDR3 reads CSASPTDTQYF. The CDR3 DNA reads as TGCAGTGCTAGCCCCACAGATACGCAGTATTTT.

J is TRBJ2-7 and V is TRBV6-5; perhaps TRBD2 as D (6 bases). This CDR3 is built from 14 residues. The germline V gene encodes CDR1 MNHEY and CDR2 SVGAGI. Trimming cost V 6 bases and J 2 bases, with 14 bases left between them. CDR3 coding DNA: TGTGCCAGCAGACCGCCAGCGGGCGCCTACGAGCAGTACTTC. Residues: CASRPPAGAYEQYF.

The chain joins TRBV18 to TRBJ2-7, with 9 bases that match TRBD1. This CDR3 comprises 16 residues. Losses at the gene ends were 5 bases for V and 3 bases for J; bases not matched to a gene: 11. CDR1 KGHSH and CDR2 LQKENI come from the germline V gene. The CDR3 protein is CASSKGQGTDFYEQYF. CDR3 sequence (DNA): TGTGCCAGCTCAAAGGGACAGGGCACAGACTTCTACGAGCAGTACTTC. Full variable domain (rest looked up from reference TRBV18 and TRBJ2-7): NAGVMQNPRHLVRRRGQEARLRCSPMKGHSHVYWYRQLPEEGLKFMVYLQKENIIDESGMPKERFSAEFPKEGPSILRIQQVVRGDSAAYFCASSKGQGTDFYEQYFGPGTRLTVT.

This chain links TRBV5-1 with TRBJ2-5, with 12 bases that match TRBD1. V trimming: 0 bases; J trimming: 5 bases; junction bases outside the gene matches: 5. CDR1 SGHRS and CDR2 YFSETQ come from the germline V gene. The CDR3 is made up of 16 amino acids. The CDR3 nucleotides are TGCGCCAGCAGCTTGGCAGGGACAGGGGGCGTGGAGACCCAGTACTTC. Amino acid sequence: CASSLAGTGGVETQYF.

This clone was observed at least ten times. V usage is TRBV5-1 and J usage is TRBJ2-3, with D perhaps matching TRBD1 (5 bases). V was clipped by 3 bases and J by 1 base, with 12 bases between them. The CDR3 runs to 15 residues. Germline CDR1 SGHRS, CDR2 YFSETQ. DNA for the CDR3: TGCGCCAGCAGCTGGGGCGGATCGGGCACAGATACGCAGTATTTT. Translating gives CASSWGGSGTDTQYF.

This clone was detected only once. The chain joins TRBV6-5 to TRBJ2-3; perhaps D is TRBD1 or TRBD2 (5 bases each). From germline, CDR1 is MNHEY and CDR2 SVGAGI. Trimming took 6 bases from V and 2 from J, leaving 12 bases between them. There are 14 residues in the CDR3. The CDR3 loop reads CASRGVRNTDTQYF. The CDR3 nucleotides read TGTGCCAGCAGGGGGGTTCGCAACACAGATACGCAGTATTTT.

The chain employs TRBV5-4 and TRBJ2-7; 10 nucleotides match TRBD1. Unmatched junction bases numbered 5, after V lost 4 bases and J lost 7 bases. The CDR3 extends over 13 amino acids. Germline assignment: CDR1 SGHNT and CDR2 YYREEE (reference sequence). The CDR3 DNA reads as TGTGCCAGCAGCGCCGGGACAGGGGTGGAGCAGTACTTC. Its protein is CASSAGTGVEQYF. Complete variable domain (other parts from reference TRBV5-4 and TRBJ2-7): ETGVTQSPTHLIKTRGQQVTLRCSSQSGHNTVSWYQQALGQGPQFIFQYYREEENGRGNFPPRFSGLQFPNYSSELNVNALELDDSALYLCASSAGTGVEQYFGPGTRLTVT.

This clone was seen more than once but under ten times. The chain joins TRBV5-1 to TRBJ2-7; no clear D. The V and J ends lost 5 bases and 4 bases respectively, with 13 bases between them. Germline V gives CDR1 SGHRS, CDR2 YFSETQ. The CDR3 runs to 13 residues. The CDR3 reads CASSGWADYEQYF. CDR3 bases: TGCGCCAGCAGTGGCTGGGCGGATTACGAGCAGTACTTC. The whole variable domain, remainder taken from reference TRBV5-1 and TRBJ2-7, is KAGVTQTPRYLIKTRGQQVTLSCSPISGHRSVSWYQQTPGQGLQFLFEYFSETQRNKGNFPGRFSGRQFSNSRSEMNVSTLELGDSALYLCASSGWADYEQYFGPGTRLTVT.

CDR3 DNA sequence: TGTGCCAGCAGCGTCCAAAATAATGAAAAACTGTTTTTT. Residues: CASSVQNNEKLFF. V is TRBV11-1 and J is TRBJ1-4; D is ambiguous. With 5 bases removed from V and 4 bases from J, the gap between germline ends came to 8 bases. The CDR3 consists of 13 residues. From germline, CDR1 is SGHAT and CDR2 FQDESV (reference sequence).

This rearrangement joins TRBV6-1 to TRBJ2-7; D possibly uses TRBD1 or TRBD2 (5 bases each). Per germline, CDR1 MNHNS and CDR2 SASEGT. The V end was cut by 8 bases, the J end by 6 bases, with 23 bases between. The CDR3 totals 15 residues. The DNA of the CDR3 is TGTGCCAGCCCCAAGGGGCCTAGCTGGTCAGGCGAGCAGTACTTC. Protein: CASPKGPSWSGEQYF.

A word on this clone: Distinct nucleotide sequences in the sample also encode this CDR3. This sequence joins TRBV6-4 and TRBJ1-5; a possible D gene is TRBD1 (5 bases). The CDR3 sequence is 13 residues long. Trimming took 4 bases from V and 5 from J, leaving 9 bases between them. The V gene's germline CDR1 is MRHNA and CDR2 SNTAGT. CDR3 sequence (DNA): TGTGCCAGCAGTGCTGAAGGGGATCAGCCCCAGCATTTT. Protein: CASSAEGDQPQHF.

This sequence joins TRBV7-6 and TRBJ1-2; 9 bases fit TRBD1. Losses at the gene ends were 5 bases for V and 7 bases for J; bases not matched to a gene: 5. Germline CDR1 reads SGHVS; CDR2 reads FNYEAQ. The CDR3 loop spans 13 amino acids. Written as DNA, the CDR3 is TGTGCCAGCAGCCCGGGACAGGGACTTGGCTACACCTTC. Residues: CASSPGQGLGYTF.

This clone was counted only a few times. V is TRBV4-1 and J is TRBJ1-2; D is ambiguous. V was pared by 1 base and J by 6 bases, with 9 bases between. The CDR3 runs 13 residues. CDR1 is MGHRA and CDR2 is YSYEKL in the germline V gene. The CDR3 nucleotides read TGCGCCAGCAGCCAAGTTAACAAGCATGGCTACACCTTC. Residues: CASSQVNKHGYTF.

V and J are TRBV5-5 and TRBJ2-7; 7 nucleotides match TRBD2. This CDR3 has 15 amino acids. V was clipped by 0 bases and J by 4 bases; unmatched bases: 7. CDR1 is SGHKS and CDR2 is YYEKEE in the germline V gene (reference sequence). CDR3 coding DNA: TGTGCCAGCAGCTTGGTGGGCGGGAGCGTATACGAGCAGTACTTC. It encodes CASSLVGGSVYEQYF.

The rearrangement uses TRBV27 and TRBJ2-6; D remains unclear. Germline loops: CDR1 MNHEY, CDR2 SMNVEV (reference sequence). The CDR3 loop spans 15 amino acids. The V and J ends lost 2 bases and 0 bases respectively, with 5 bases between them. The CDR3 region is CASSLKPSGANVLTF. DNA of the CDR3: TGTGCCAGCAGTTTAAAACCCTCTGGGGCCAACGTCCTGACTTTC.

With regard to this clone: Other DNA sequences from this sample encode an identical CDR3 as well. This chain links TRBV7-2 with TRBJ1-5, with TRBD1 matching 7 bases. CDR3 length equals 14 residues. V dropped 3 bases and J dropped 7; count of bases not matched to a gene: 6. Germline V CDR1 and CDR2: SGHTA, FQGNSA. CDR3: CASSLRQGGQPQHF. The CDR3 DNA sequence: TGTGCCAGCAGCTTGAGACAGGGAGGGCAGCCCCAGCATTTT.

As regards this clone: Other nucleotide sequences from this sample produce the same CDR3. V and J are TRBV28 and TRBJ1-3; 8 nucleotides line up with TRBD1. Germline CDR1 is MDHEN and CDR2 is SYDVKM. The CDR3 is made up of 14 amino acids. J gave up 4 bases and V 4 bases, and 3 bases lay outside the gene matches. The chain's CDR3 is CASSSTGEGNTIYF. As DNA, the CDR3 is TGTGCCAGCAGTTCGACAGGGGAGGGAAACACCATATATTTT.

The V and J genes are TRBV5-1 and TRBJ1-1; D may be TRBD1 (6 bases). Germline V CDR1 and CDR2: SGHRS, YFSETQ. Trimming removed 4 bases at V and 1 base at J, with 11 bases between. This CDR3 comprises 14 residues. The CDR3 reads CASSRLTGNTEAFF. The DNA of the CDR3 is TGCGCCAGCAGCAGGCTGACAGGGAACACTGAAGCTTTCTTT. Complete variable domain (other parts from reference TRBV5-1 and TRBJ1-1): KAGVTQTPRYLIKTRGQQVTLSCSPISGHRSVSWYQQTPGQGLQFLFEYFSETQRNKGNFPGRFSGRQFSNSRSEMNVSTLELGDSALYLCASSRLTGNTEAFFGQGTRLTVV.